A selection of T cell receptor beta chains follows, all from one sample in a study of regulatory and conventional T cells in breast cancer. TCRdb called the PCR reads again in MiXCR, with one record for every CDR3 protein. The table shows more than 15,000 distinct CDR3 sequences, with around a third occurring only once. The sample consisted of conventional T cells from blood. The receptors derive from a female donor in good health. CDR3s include the opening cysteine and the closing phenylalanine or tryptophan. Each record gives: D gene, V gene, clone size, J gene, CDR3 DNA, CDR3 protein. A D gene is named only where the DNA matches it firmly. The size entry is marked missing in some rows and otherwise reads once, few, many or a size class.

d_call: -
v_call: TRBV7-2
clone_size: -
j_call: TRBJ2-5
cdr3_nt: TGTGCCAGCAGCTTACACAGGATCCAAGAGACCCAGTACTTC
cdr3_aa: CASSLHRIQETQYF

d_call: -
v_call: TRBV11-2
clone_size: many
j_call: TRBJ2-1
cdr3_nt: TGTGCCAGCAGCCTCCTTCTTACCGGGGGAATGGGCAATGAGCAGTTCTTC
cdr3_aa: CASSLLLTGGMGNEQFF

d_call: -
v_call: TRBV6-6
clone_size: few
j_call: TRBJ1-1
cdr3_nt: TGTGCCAGCAGTTACTCGGGAAGAGGGGGAAGAACTGAAGCTTTCTTT
cdr3_aa: CASSYSGRGGRTEAFF

d_call: -
v_call: TRBV4-1
clone_size: once
j_call: TRBJ1-1
cdr3_nt: TGCGCCAGCAGCCAAGGCACAGCTTCCAACACTGAAGCTTTCTTT
cdr3_aa: CASSQGTASNTEAFF

d_call: -
v_call: TRBV11-3
clone_size: medium-sized
j_call: TRBJ2-2
cdr3_nt: TGTGCCAGCAGCTTGTCCGGGGAGCTGTTTTTT
cdr3_aa: CASSLSGELFF

d_call: -
v_call: TRBV5-1
clone_size: medium-sized
j_call: TRBJ1-2
cdr3_nt: TGCGCCAGCAGCTCCCGGCCGAATGTTATTGGCTACACCTTC
cdr3_aa: CASSSRPNVIGYTF

d_call: TRBD2
v_call: TRBV11-2
clone_size: -
j_call: TRBJ2-2
cdr3_nt: TGTGCCAGCAGCTTAGGCCAGCGGGAGACCGGGGAGCTGTTTTTT
cdr3_aa: CASSLGQRETGELFF

d_call: -
v_call: TRBV7-9
clone_size: few
j_call: TRBJ1-1
cdr3_nt: TGTGCCAGCAGCCCCGAAGGGCGAGTCGCTTTCTTT
cdr3_aa: CASSPEGRVAFF

d_call: -
v_call: TRBV3-1
clone_size: -
j_call: TRBJ1-5
cdr3_nt: TGTGCCAGCAGCCAAGGCATCACAAGGGTAAGCGATCAGCCCCAGCACTTT
cdr3_aa: CASSQGITRVSDQPQHF

d_call: -
v_call: TRBV20-1
clone_size: -
j_call: TRBJ2-2
cdr3_nt: TGCAGTGCTAAGCACGAGGGGAACACCGGGGAGCTGTTTTTT
cdr3_aa: CSAKHEGNTGELFF

d_call: -
v_call: TRBV5-4
clone_size: -
j_call: TRBJ1-1
cdr3_nt: TGTGCCAGCAGCACCGGGACTCTGAACGCTGAAGCTTTCTTT
cdr3_aa: CASSTGTLNAEAFF

d_call: TRBD2
v_call: TRBV20-1
clone_size: -
j_call: TRBJ2-7
cdr3_nt: TGCAGTGCTAGAAAGCTAGCGGGGGCTCAGACCTACGAGCAGTACTTC
cdr3_aa: CSARKLAGAQTYEQYF

d_call: -
v_call: TRBV12-3/TRBV12-4
clone_size: medium-sized
j_call: TRBJ1-5
cdr3_nt: TGTGCCAGCAGTTTAGAGAGCAATCAGCCCCAGCATTTT
cdr3_aa: CASSLESNQPQHF

d_call: TRBD2
v_call: TRBV5-4
clone_size: -
j_call: TRBJ2-1
cdr3_nt: TGTGCCAGCAGTAAAGGGGGCCTAGCGGGAAGCAATGAGCAGTTCTTC
cdr3_aa: CASSKGGLAGSNEQFF

d_call: TRBD2
v_call: TRBV5-4
clone_size: -
j_call: TRBJ2-1
cdr3_nt: TGTGCCAGCAGCTTGGTAGCGGGAGCGAATGAGCAGTTCTTC
cdr3_aa: CASSLVAGANEQFF

d_call: TRBD2
v_call: TRBV7-2
clone_size: -
j_call: TRBJ2-3
cdr3_nt: TGTGCCAGCAGCTCTGGACTAGTGGCAGATACGCAGTATTTT
cdr3_aa: CASSSGLVADTQYF